These T cell receptor beta chains were read from a single sample in a study of T cell changes during pregnancy in multiple sclerosis. Sequenced by immunoSEQ multiplex PCR; TCRdb stores in-frame clones only, minus some. Of 65,000 to 75,000 clones listed, approximately 90% were seen once; the top ten hold under 1.5%. The sample in question was peripheral blood, obtained in the second trimester of pregnancy. The origin of the receptors is a female donor with multiple sclerosis, enrolled in a pregnancy study. Each CDR3 is given without its conserved first and last residue.

>TRBV18|TRBJ1-1
ASSPEQIEAF
>TRBV7-3|TRBJ1-6
ASSLNVGGSSPLH
>TRBV19|TRBJ2-1
ASRLAGGNEQF
>TRBV30|TRBJ2-5
AWTWSGVETQY
>TRBV7-2|TRBJ1-1
ASSWNRRTNTEAF
>TRBV9|TRBJ1-4
ASSVGTGNEKLF
>TRBV10-3|TRBJ2-3
AIRAGTRELDTQY
>TRBV7-8|TRBJ2-2
ASYVTAGLFTGELF
>TRBV10-1|TRBJ2-1
ASSDNKRGGGQNEQF
>TRBV2|TRBJ2-1
ASSGISLVNEQF
>TRBV7-6|TRBJ2-1
ASSPAQGNEQF
>TRBV10-1|TRBJ2-1
ASSEGLANNEQF
>TRBV6-1|TRBJ1-1
ATKGGLVAEAF
>TRBV9|TRBJ1-4
ASSVATGGFATNEKLF
>TRBV12-5|TRBJ1-2
ASGKNRGTTNYGYT
>TRBV9|TRBJ2-6
ASHSGGQAYSGANVLT
>TRBV7-3|TRBJ2-1
ASSFTGGYNEQF
>TRBV25-1|TRBJ1-5
ASSEIEGPQH
>TRBV5-1|TRBJ2-7
ASSWLAGGTYEQY
>TRBV6-6|TRBJ2-5
ASSGSGETQY
>TRBV2|TRBJ1-1
ASKDGKNTEAF
>TRBV9|TRBJ2-6
ASSVGLHSGANVLT
>TRBV28|TRBJ2-3
ASSLSTGLSTDTQY
>TRBV5-4|TRBJ2-7
ASSRGNEQY
>TRBV6-6|TRBJ2-1
ASSYTVSNNEQF
>TRBV19|TRBJ1-5
ASSIGGQPNQPQH
>TRBV27|TRBJ1-1
ASILSRGNTEAF
>TRBV2|TRBJ1-1
ASKGAREDTEAF
>TRBV11-1|TRBJ1-2
ASSRTSGQLLSNYGYT
>TRBV7-6|TRBJ2-7
ASSLEASDTYEQY
>TRBV2|TRBJ1-2
ASSLDRGPH
>TRBV7-2|TRBJ2-3
ASSLESPVTDTQY
>TRBV6-1|TRBJ2-1
ASSDFIEPYNEQF
>TRBV18|TRBJ1-6
ASSQTPSVDTPLH
>TRBV27|TRBJ1-6
ASRERQQYNSPLH